The 22 T cell receptor beta chains below all came from one sample that was sequenced in a study of molecular identifiers for immune sequencing clone quantification. TCRdb redid the calling of the PCR reads with MiXCR, one entry per CDR3 protein. This sample has about half a million distinct CDR3 sequences; about 22% occur once, and the top ten carry about 0.78%. Sequenced material: naive CD8+ T cells from blood, with Jurkat cell RNA spiked in. Described subset: FACS-sorted CD8+CD4-CCR7+CD45RA+ naive T cells. These receptors were collected from a human donor in good health. Some libraries in this study had Jurkat cell RNA spiked in.

This clonotype was recorded at least ten times. V is TRBV27 and J is TRBJ1-1, with TRBD1 as a possible D gene (6 bases). CDR1 is MNHEY and CDR2 is SMNVEV in the germline V gene (reference sequence). V dropped 8 bases and J dropped 4 bases, with 14 bases sitting between them. The CDR3 is 13 residues long. The CDR3 nucleotides read TGTGCCAGCGGATTGAGAGGGGGCACTGAAGCTTTCTTT. Translating gives CASGLRGGTEAFF.

This clonotype occurred a few times. This rearrangement joins TRBV6-5 to TRBJ2-2; 7 bases align to TRBD1. The germline CDR1 and CDR2 sequences are MNHEY and SVGAGI. This CDR3 is 17 amino acids long. The V gene end was trimmed by 5 bases and the J gene end by 2 bases; junction bases not matched to a gene: 11. The CDR3 coding sequence is TGTGCCAGCAGTGATTCGCGACAGGGCCTTAACACCGGGGAGCTGTTTTTT. Encoded protein: CASSDSRQGLNTGELFF.

This clonotype occurred a few times. The genes are TRBV19 and TRBJ2-5; 7 nucleotides align to TRBD2. The length of the CDR3 is 15 residues. CDR1 is LNHDA and CDR2 is SQIVND in the germline V gene (reference sequence). J lost 2 bases, V lost 5 bases, and 8 bases had no gene match. The CDR3 loop reads CASSGTAGEQETQYF. CDR3 DNA sequence: TGTGCCAGTAGTGGGACTGCGGGGGAACAAGAGACCCAGTACTTC.

This clonotype has a handful of counts. The chain employs TRBV7-6 and TRBJ2-2, with a possible D match to TRBD1 (6 bases). Germline V lookup: CDR1 SGHVS, CDR2 FNYEAQ. V lost 0 bases to trimming and J lost 3 bases, with 8 bases between them. The CDR3 has 15 residues. CDR3 loop: CASSLAGQYTGELFF. CDR3 nucleotides: TGTGCCAGCAGCTTAGCGGGACAATACACCGGGGAGCTGTTTTTT.

There are many counts of this clonotype. This rearrangement joins TRBV28 to TRBJ1-5; D ambiguous. Trimming pared 3 bases from V and 0 bases from J, leaving 9 bases between. CDR3 length: 15 amino acids. Germline V gene data show CDR1 as MDHEN and CDR2 as SYDVKM. In nucleotides, the CDR3 is TGTGCCAGCAGTTTTGGTCAGGATAGCAATCAGCCCCAGCATTTT. Translated: CASSFGQDSNQPQHF.

The chain joins TRBV12-3 or TRBV12-4 to TRBJ1-1; 7 positions match TRBD1. This CDR3 comprises 17 residues. Trimming cost V 1 base and J 1 base; bases outside gene matches: 9. CDR3 sequence (DNA): TGTGCCAGCAGTTTAGTGACAGGGTTGGTCGGGAACACTGAAGCTTTCTTT. Encoded protein: CASSLVTGLVGNTEAFF.

The rearrangement joins TRBV14 to TRBJ2-3, with D possibly matching TRBD1 (7 bases). V shed 1 base and J shed 0 bases, with 14 bases lying between them. Germline CDR1 reads SGHDN; CDR2 reads FVKESK. CDR3 size: 17 residues. The CDR3 bases are TGTGCCAGCAGCCAAGTAGTCCAGGGGGGAAGCACAGATACGCAGTATTTT. Translated, it gives CASSQVVQGGSTDTQYF.

CDR3 DNA sequence: TGTGCCAGCAGTTTATGGGCAGAAGGCACAGATACGCAGTATTTT. Its translation is CASSLWAEGTDTQYF. The rearrangement links TRBV28 to TRBJ2-3; the D is unclear. The germline V gene has CDR1 MDHEN and CDR2 SYDVKM. This CDR3 has 15 residues. Trimming removed 0 bases at V and 1 base at J, with 8 bases between. Supplemented by reference TRBV28 and TRBJ2-3, the full variable domain reads DVKVTQSSRYLVKRTGEKVFLECVQDMDHENMFWYRQDPGLGLRLIYFSYDVKMKEKGDIPEGYSVSREKKERFSLILESASTNQTSMYLCASSLWAEGTDTQYFGPGTRLTVL.

Notes on this clonotype: This may be a read error: a much more frequent sequence differs by one nucleotide. CDR3 DNA: TGTGCCGGCAGGTCGACGACAGCAACTAATGAAAAACTGTTTTTT. Translating gives CAGRSTTATNEKLFF. J is TRBJ1-4 and V is TRBV6-2 or TRBV6-3, with D possibly TRBD1 on 5 matching bases. The CDR3 loop spans 15 amino acids. Germline V gene data show CDR1 as MNHEY and CDR2 as SVGEGT.

There are many counts of this clonotype. The chain recombines TRBV29-1 with TRBJ2-3; TRBD1 is a possible D gene (5 bases). The length of the CDR3 is 15 residues. CDR1 is SQVTM and CDR2 is ANQGSEA in the germline V gene. V was clipped by 7 bases and J by 2 bases, with 19 bases between them. The DNA for the CDR3 is TGCAGCGCCACAGTTTCAGGGCTTCTCACAGATACGCAGTATTTT. The encoded protein is CSATVSGLLTDTQYF.

CDR3 loop: CASSLDTSSTDTQYF. CDR3 bases: TGTGCCAGCAGTCTCGACACTTCTAGCACAGATACGCAGTATTTT. V is TRBV6-5 and J is TRBJ2-3; D not certain. The V end lost 5 bases, the J end lost 0 bases, and 12 bases lay between the germline ends. Germline values: CDR1 MNHEY, CDR2 SVGAGI. The CDR3 length is 15 residues.

A few counts support this clonotype. The chain has TRBV6-1 and TRBJ1-5; 7 bases are a match to TRBD1. The CDR3 is 14 residues long. The V gene end was trimmed by 6 bases and the J gene end by 7 bases; junction bases not matched to a gene: 9. Germline lookup yields CDR1 MNHNS and CDR2 SASEGT. In DNA form, the CDR3 reads TGTGCCAGCAGGGAGAGACAGGGACGGCAGCCCCAGCATTTT. Its translation is CASRERQGRQPQHF.

The chain has TRBV12-3 or TRBV12-4 and TRBJ2-7; D is undetermined. With 4 bases removed from V and 0 bases from J, the gap between germline ends came to 10 bases. The CDR3 extends over 14 amino acids. Here the CDR3 reads CASSSGSSSYEQYF. The CDR3 DNA sequence: TGTGCCAGCAGTTCGGGCAGCAGCTCCTACGAGCAGTACTTC.

This clonotype was picked up many times. The rearrangement joins TRBV7-9 to TRBJ1-4; perhaps TRBD1 as D (5 bases). There are 17 residues in the CDR3. Germline V lookup: CDR1 SEHNR, CDR2 FQNEAQ (reference sequence). V gave up 6 bases and J gave up 4 bases, with 21 bases separating them. CDR3 amino acids: CASSSTGTGAYNEKLFF. The DNA of the CDR3 is TGTGCCAGCAGTTCGACGGGAACCGGGGCCTATAATGAAAAACTGTTTTTT.

This clonotype appeared many times. J is TRBJ2-5 and V is TRBV29-1; D possibly uses TRBD1 or TRBD2 (5 bases each). Germline lookup yields CDR1 SQVTM and CDR2 ANQGSEA. The CDR3 is 15 amino acids. The V and J ends lost 1 base and 0 bases respectively, with 12 bases between them. The DNA of the CDR3 is TGCAGCGTTGAAGGGCCGGGACGGAACCAAGAGACCCAGTACTTC. Amino acid sequence: CSVEGPGRNQETQYF.

Only a few counts were recorded for this clonotype. The chain links TRBV27 to TRBJ2-7; TRBD1 matches 9 bases. CDR3 size: 16 residues. Germline-derived CDR1 and CDR2 are MNHEY and SMNVEV (reference sequence). Trimming at V came to 0 bases and at J to 4 bases, leaving 7 bases not matched to a gene. The CDR3 sequence is CASSLSGGTGTYEQYF. CDR3 DNA: TGTGCCAGCAGTTTATCAGGGGGGACAGGGACTTACGAGCAGTACTTC.

The chain combines TRBV7-9 with TRBJ2-7; TRBD1 matches at 7 bases. The trim removed 8 bases at V and 4 bases at J, leaving 17 bases unmatched. The CDR3 consists of 16 residues. The V gene's germline CDR1 is SEHNR and CDR2 FQNEAQ (reference sequence). In DNA form, the CDR3 reads TGTGCCAGCCGCACCACACTTTCCGGGACAGAATACGAGCAGTACTTC. It specifies CASRTTLSGTEYEQYF. The variable domain in full, with the rest retrieved from reference TRBV7-9 and TRBJ2-7, is DTGVSQNPRHKITKRGQNVTFRCDPISEHNRLYWYRQTLGQGPEFLTYFQNEAQLEKSRLLSDRFSAERPKGSFSTLEIQRTEQGDSAMYLCASRTTLSGTEYEQYFGPGTRLTVT.

This rearrangement joins TRBV4-1 to TRBJ2-2; D possibly corresponds to TRBD2 (6 bases). The CDR3 consists of 15 residues. Trimming stripped 0 bases from V and 4 bases from J, with 9 bases between. Germline CDR1 is MGHRA and CDR2 is YSYEKL. The CDR3 is CASSQDRGSTGELFF. The CDR3 bases are TGCGCCAGCAGCCAAGATCGGGGGAGCACCGGGGAGCTGTTTTTT.

This clonotype occurred a few times. The gene calls are TRBV4-1 and TRBJ1-3, with a possible D match to TRBD1 (5 bases). CDR1 MGHRA and CDR2 YSYEKL come from the germline V gene. The CDR3 contains 14 residues. Trimming cost V 10 bases and J 0 bases, with 13 bases left between them. Written as DNA, the CDR3 is TGCGCCACCTCAGGGCCCGACTCTGGAAACACCATATATTTT. Its translation is CATSGPDSGNTIYF.

Details on this clonotype: A much larger clone lies a single base off, so this may be a read error. The genes are TRBV29-1 and TRBJ2-7; D uncertain. There are 13 residues in the CDR3. V gave up 4 bases and J gave up 2 bases, with 12 bases separating them. From germline, CDR1 is SQVTM and CDR2 ANQGSEA. The CDR3 bases are TGCAGCGTTGTTGGGTTAGTGGCCTACGAGCAGTACTTC. Translation: CSVVGLVAYEQYF.

A few counts support this clonotype. The chain links TRBV4-3 to TRBJ2-7; the match to TRBD1 covers 8 bases. After removal of 1 base from V and 2 bases from J, the junction contained 4 bases not matched to a gene. Germline loops: CDR1 LGHNA, CDR2 YSLEER. The CDR3 is 15 residues long. The CDR3 DNA follows: TGCGCCAGCAGCCAAGGGACAGGGTTCCCCTACGAGCAGTACTTC. Amino acids: CASSQGTGFPYEQYF.

This clonotype was seen only a few times. The genes are TRBV12-3 or TRBV12-4 and TRBJ2-1, with 11 bases aligning to TRBD2. After removal of 4 bases from V and 10 bases from J, the junction contained 9 bases not matched to a gene. The CDR3 runs to 15 residues. The CDR3 sequence: CASSSPVAGGGEQFF. The CDR3 bases are TGTGCCAGCAGTTCCCCCGTAGCGGGAGGGGGAGAGCAGTTCTTC.